These T cell receptor beta chains were read from a single sample in a study of T-cell reconstitution after alpha-beta-depleted transplantation in children. TCRdb re-called the PCR reads with MiXCR, one entry per CDR3 protein. The sample lists 580,000 or so distinct CDR3 sequences, roughly 23% seen once, with 13% to 15% in the top ten. The sample in question was PBMCs, mostly from graft donor cells, obtained 360 days after TCRalphabeta/CD19-depleted stem cell transplant. The receptor source for this set is a boy younger than two who had a stem cell transplant for acute myeloid leukemia, so the T cells may come from the graft donor. Each CDR3 is given with its conserved first and last residue. The D gene is left open where the match is weak. Clone size appears in some rows only: once, few, many, or a class for an expanded clone.

V gene	J gene	D gene	clone size	CDR3 DNA	CDR3 protein
TRBV29-1	TRBJ2-2	TRBD1	.	TGCAGCGTGACCTTGGGACAGGGGATGACCGGGGAGCTGTTTTTT	CSVTLGQGMTGELFF
TRBV20-1	TRBJ2-1	.	many	TGCAGTGCTAGAGATAGGGGGAGAGGCGATGAGCAGTTCTTC	CSARDRGRGDEQFF
TRBV5-1	TRBJ2-1	.	many	TGCGCCAGCAGCAACCCCTTACAGAGCTCCTACAATGAGCAGTTCTTC	CASSNPLQSSYNEQFF
TRBV5-1	TRBJ2-1	TRBD1	many	TGCGCCTCTGCAGCCGGGACAGGGACCTACAATGAGCAGTTCTTC	CASAAGTGTYNEQFF
TRBV19	TRBJ2-5	.	.	TGTGCCAGTAGCAACGGGGAGACCCAGTACTTC	CASSNGETQYF
TRBV6-1	TRBJ2-7	TRBD1	few	TGTGCCAGCAGACAGACCGGGACAGGGATACACGAGCAGTACTTC	CASRQTGTGIHEQYF
TRBV3-1	TRBJ1-1	.	.	TGTGCCAGCAGCCAAGCGCGACCTGGGGGAGCTTTCTTT	CASSQARPGGAFF
TRBV3-1	TRBJ1-1	.	many	TGTGCCAGCAGCCAAGAAGGGCAAGGCTACACTGAAGCTTTCTTT	CASSQEGQGYTEAFF
TRBV5-1	TRBJ1-1	.	many	TGCGCCAGCAGCCCATCGACGCCGTTGAACACTGAAGCTTTCTTT	CASSPSTPLNTEAFF
TRBV7-2	TRBJ2-5	.	.	TGTGCCAGCAGCTTGGCGTCCGTACAAGAGACCCAGTACTTC	CASSLASVQETQYF
TRBV20-1	TRBJ2-7	.	many	TGCAGTGCTAGAGATGGGCAGGGGAGGAACGAGCAGTACTTC	CSARDGQGRNEQYF
TRBV4-2	TRBJ2-1	.	many	TGTGCCAGCAGCCAAGATCGAACGTACAATGAGCAGTTCTTC	CASSQDRTYNEQFF
TRBV20-1	TRBJ1-5	TRBD1	many	TGCAGTGCTCAGCGACAGGGTAAGCCCCAGCATTTT	CSAQRQGKPQHF
TRBV28	TRBJ2-1	TRBD2	many	TGTGCCAGCAGTTTCGGCCCTAGCGGGGGTTACAATGAGCAGTTCTTC	CASSFGPSGGYNEQFF
TRBV5-1	TRBJ2-1	TRBD2	few	TGCGCCAGCAGCTTCCGGACTAGCGGGGGTACCTTCTACAATGAGCAGTTCTTC	CASSFRTSGGTFYNEQFF
TRBV6-1	TRBJ1-5	.	.	TGTGCCAGCAGCAGGGACCCAGACAATCAGCCCCAGCATTTT	CASSRDPDNQPQHF
TRBV20-1	TRBJ2-1	TRBD2	few	TGCAGTGCTAGAGACCCAACTAGCGGGGGGCTCCAACCATACAATGAGCAGTTCTTC	CSARDPTSGGLQPYNEQFF
TRBV6-5	TRBJ2-7	.	.	TGTGCCAGCAGTTCCCGGACTCGGACAGCCTACGAGCAGTACTTC	CASSSRTRTAYEQYF
TRBV6-5	TRBJ2-7	.	.	TGTGCCAGCAGTCCCTCGCGGGACATCTTTGCCTACGAGCAGTACTTC	CASSPSRDIFAYEQYF
TRBV2	TRBJ2-2	.	.	TGTGCCAGCAAGGCATGGACTCAGAACACCGGGGAGCTGTTTTTT	CASKAWTQNTGELFF
TRBV29-1	TRBJ2-2	.	.	TGCAGCGTTAGGGGGCGGGGGGCGACCGGGGAGCTGTTTTTT	CSVRGRGATGELFF
TRBV7-8	TRBJ1-4	.	.	TGTGCCAGCAGCCTAAGGAGCAGCTTTGAAAAACTGTTTTTT	CASSLRSSFEKLFF
TRBV7-9	TRBJ2-2	TRBD1	few	TGTGCCAGCAGCCAAGCTCCGGGACAGGATGCTGACGGGGAGCTGTTTTTT	CASSQAPGQDADGELFF
TRBV30	TRBJ1-1	.	many	TGTGCCTGGGACGAGAGGGCCTTAACCACTGAAGCTTTCTTT	CAWDERALTTEAFF
TRBV27	TRBJ2-3	TRBD1	many	TGTGCCAGCAGTACTCAGCGGTATTATAGAGAGGGACAGGGAGGTGAAGATACGCAGTATTTT	CASSTQRYYREGQGGEDTQYF
TRBV5-6	TRBJ2-1	TRBD2	many	TGTGCCAGCAGCTTCCCAGCGGGAGGCGATGAGCAGTTCTTC	CASSFPAGGDEQFF
TRBV12-3/TRBV12-4	TRBJ2-3	.	few	TGTGCCAGCACTCCCGGAATAGCCGATAGCACAGATACGCAGTATTTT	CASTPGIADSTDTQYF
TRBV10-1	TRBJ1-2	.	many	TGCGCCAGCAGTCCCTCGGAAAGGCCTCGCTATGGCTACACCTTC	CASSPSERPRYGYTF
TRBV12-3/TRBV12-4	TRBJ1-5	.	.	TGTGCCAGCAGTTTAGGACAGACTAGCAATCAGCCCCAGCATTTT	CASSLGQTSNQPQHF
TRBV20-1	TRBJ1-6	TRBD1	.	TGCAGTGCTACCTCCCCGGGACAGGGCGATTCACCCCTCCACTTT	CSATSPGQGDSPLHF
TRBV11-3	TRBJ2-1	.	many	TGTGCCAGCAGCTTATTATATACAGGGCGTTTCTTC	CASSLLYTGRFF
TRBV29-1	TRBJ1-2	.	many	TGCAGCGCCTTAACTCCGGGCAGTAGATCCCATGGCTACACCTTC	CSALTPGSRSHGYTF
TRBV20-1	TRBJ1-5	.	few	TGCAGTGCTAGAGCTGGAGTCCCCAATCAGCCCCAGCATTTT	CSARAGVPNQPQHF